This T cell receptor (beta chain) stems from a study of T cell changes during pregnancy in multiple sclerosis. Trimming left V 1 base short and J 1 base short, with 9 bases between. Germline assignment: CDR1 MGHRA and CDR2 YSYEKL. The CDR3 loop spans 15 amino acids. Assay used: immunoSEQ multiplex PCR; TCRdb lists only in-frame clones, some missing. This sample has just under 45,000 clones, with over 85% found just once. The chain carries TRBV4-1 and TRBJ2-3; D gene unclear. This specimen consisted of CD4+ T cells from peripheral blood mononuclear cells, obtained in the first trimester of pregnancy. The clonotype comes from a female donor with multiple sclerosis, enrolled in a pregnancy study. The CDR3 DNA reads as TGCGCCAGCAGCCAAGTATATTTAGGCACAGATACGCAGTATTTT. Amino acid sequence: CASSQVYLGTDTQYF.